A selection of T cell receptor beta chains follows, all from one sample in a study of cytomegalovirus exposure and HLA in healthy donors. Sequencing was performed with immunoSEQ multiplex PCR; in TCRdb, only in-frame clones are kept and a portion is missing. The sample has approximately 69,000 clones; 60% to 75% are singletons. The sequencing sample was made of PBMCs. Receptors originate from a man aged 35 to 55 in good health and CMV-seropositive. The conserved cysteine and the conserved F or W are not part of the CDR3 here.

v_call cdr3_aa
TRBV30 ACPQDRGDPYEQY
TRBV5-1 ASSRTGARTYTGELF
TRBV2 ASSRLVQGTEAF
TRBV6-1 ASSDLAGDNEQF
TRBV2 ASSGTSGTGPQH
TRBV28 ASSLWDIFL
TRBV18 ASSPGSGNTIY
TRBV4-1 ASSQTQGSNYGYT
TRBV19 ASWPGTENSPLH
TRBV28 ASSWGDDEQF
TRBV6-5 ATSVGTAGNTIY
TRBV7-3 ASSLNPGNTEAF
TRBV5-6 ASSLGAEQF
TRBV29-1 SVAGGRTEAF
TRBV2 ASSETNPTQETQY
TRBV29-1 SVGPANYGYT
TRBV7-9 ASSRGQEREKLF
TRBV7-8 ASSLAMGRGEKTQY
TRBV5-1 ATAKGRGLSDTQY
TRBV19 ASSDRGLFGYT
TRBV11-2 ASSLDLGLAGAPTDTQY
TRBV7-9 ASSLVFWDSTNEKLF
TRBV2 ASSDEDEGYGYT
TRBV6-6 ASSYPAGQNQPQH